What follows is one T cell receptor beta chain and its context. This specimen comes from a study of blood T cell repertoires in COVID-19. Authors' methods: It was from reference gene primer amplification that nucleated cell counts were estimated. Sequencing was performed with immunoSEQ multiplex PCR; in TCRdb, only in-frame clones are kept and a portion is missing. V and J calls and clone size come straight from that table; D and trimming were deduced from the DNA. The profile covers 250,000 to 350,000 clones, with approximately 86% appearing a single time and around 13% taken by the ten largest. The sequence derives from a woman aged 70-85 years with COVID-19, enrolled during active disease. The sequenced sample was peripheral blood.

In DNA, the CDR3 is TGTGCCAGCAGTTACGGCCTTGGAGGCCAGGGGACTGAAGCTTTCTTT. Its protein product is CASSYGLGGQGTEAFF. The chain employs TRBV6-2 or TRBV6-3 and TRBJ1-1, with D possibly TRBD1 on 6 matching bases. CDR1 and CDR2 from the germline V gene are MNHEY and SVGEGT. The CDR3 contains 16 residues. The V end lost 2 bases, the J end lost 5 bases, and 18 bases lay between the germline ends.